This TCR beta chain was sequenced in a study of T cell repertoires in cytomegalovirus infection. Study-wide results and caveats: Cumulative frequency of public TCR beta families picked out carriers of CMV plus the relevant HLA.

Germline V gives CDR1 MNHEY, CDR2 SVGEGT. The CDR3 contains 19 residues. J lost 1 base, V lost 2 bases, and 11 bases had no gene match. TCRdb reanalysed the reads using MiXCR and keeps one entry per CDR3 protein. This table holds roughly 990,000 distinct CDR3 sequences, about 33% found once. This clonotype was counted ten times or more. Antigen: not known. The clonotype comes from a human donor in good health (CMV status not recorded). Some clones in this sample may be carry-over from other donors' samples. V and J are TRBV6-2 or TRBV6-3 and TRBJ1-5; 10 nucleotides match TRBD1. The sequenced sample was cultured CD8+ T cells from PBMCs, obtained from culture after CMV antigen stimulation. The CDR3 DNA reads TGTGCCAGCAGTTACCTCCCGGGACAGGGGTTCCAGAGCAATCAGCCCCAGCATTTT. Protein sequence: CASSYLPGQGFQSNQPQHF.